Below are 17 T cell receptor beta chains sequenced from a single sample in a study of blood T cell repertoires in COVID-19 (TCRdb year 2020). The library relied on the immunoSEQ multiplex PCR assay. The clones in this table, taken by TCRdb from immuneACCESS, are in-frame only. Not every clone is retained; where verified, under half of the shortfall comes from an unresolved V gene, and the cause of the rest is unknown. The sample table records about 310,000 clones; 75% to 90% of these occur just once. The ten largest clones add up to over 9% of the sample. The sample taken for sequencing was PBMCs or T cells enriched from blood (not recorded which). These receptors were taken from a woman between 40 and 50 years old who had recovered from COVID-19.

The table lists this clone with a count of one. The J gene is TRBJ1-5, the V gene TRBV7-2, with TRBD1 matching over 7 bases. The CDR3 has 16 residues. CDR1 SGHTA and CDR2 FQGNSA come from the germline V gene. V was pared by 4 bases and J by 5 bases, with 11 bases of the junction left unmatched. The CDR3 is CASSSRTGARDQPQHF. The CDR3 region has the DNA TGTGCCAGCAGCTCTAGAACAGGGGCGCGAGATCAGCCCCAGCATTTT.

The rearrangement uses TRBV9 and TRBJ2-5, with a tentative D call TRBD2 (5 bases). V lost 4 bases to trimming and J lost 5 bases, with 18 bases between them. Germline CDR1 and CDR2: SGDLS and YYNGEE. This CDR3 comprises 15 residues. The CDR3 is CASSLRSNTGETQYF. For the CDR3, the DNA is TGTGCCAGCAGCCTACGGTCAAACACGGGGGAGACCCAGTACTTC.

V gene TRBV7-9 combines with J gene TRBJ2-1, with 8 positions matching TRBD2. This CDR3 is 16 amino acids long. Germline V lookup: CDR1 SEHNR, CDR2 FQNEAQ (reference sequence). The V gene end was trimmed by 1 base and the J gene end by 4 bases; junction bases not matched to a gene: 6. CDR3 DNA: TGTGCCAGCAGCTTAGAAATGCGGGGGGCTTACAATGAGCAGTTCTTC. Its translation is CASSLEMRGAYNEQFF. The variable domain in full, completed from reference TRBV7-9 and TRBJ2-1, reads DTGVSQNPRHKITKRGQNVTFRCDPISEHNRLYWYRQTLGQGPEFLTYFQNEAQLEKSRLLSDRFSAERPKGSFSTLEIQRTEQGDSAMYLCASSLEMRGAYNEQFFGPGTRLTVL.

CDR3 residues: CASSFNPGTEAFF. The CDR3 DNA reads TGTGCCAGCAGCTTTAATCCGGGCACTGAAGCTTTCTTT. The chain employs TRBV5-6 and TRBJ1-1, with D unclear. The CDR3 consists of 13 residues. Germline V gives CDR1 SGHDT, CDR2 YYEEEE. The ends were cut back, 2 bases at V and 4 bases at J, with 9 bases in the middle. Together with reference TRBV5-6 and TRBJ1-1, the CDR3 gives the full variable domain: DAGVTQSPTHLIKTRGQQVTLRCSPKSGHDTVSWYQQALGQGPQFIFQYYEEEERQRGNFPDRFSGHQFPNYSSELNVNALLLGDSALYLCASSFNPGTEAFFGQGTRLTVV.

This clone appeared a single time. CDR3 DNA sequence: TGTGCCAGCAGCCACCCCCTTAACAGGGGTTCCTACGAGCAGTACTTC. Its translation: CASSHPLNRGSYEQYF. This chain links TRBV7-2 with TRBJ2-7; 7 bases fit TRBD1. Germline V CDR1 and CDR2: SGHTA, FQGNSA. After removal of 5 bases from V and 1 base from J, the junction contained 11 bases not matched to a gene. The CDR3 sequence is 16 residues long.

The rearrangement joins TRBV19 to TRBJ1-2; D call uncertain. V was pared by 3 bases and J by 8 bases, with 16 bases between. Per the germline V gene, CDR1 is LNHDA and CDR2 is SQIVND (reference sequence). The CDR3 extends over 14 amino acids. For the CDR3, the DNA is TGTGCCAGTAGTATGATGGCAGCCGCGGGGGGCTACACCTTC. Its protein is CASSMMAAAGGYTF.

V and J are TRBV6-5 and TRBJ1-1, with a tentative D call TRBD1 (6 bases). The V and J ends lost 3 bases and 6 bases respectively, with 11 bases between them. CDR3 length: 13 amino acids. CDR1 is MNHEY and CDR2 is SVGAGI in the germline V gene. CDR3 bases: TGTGCCAGCAGTTATAGACAGGCGCCTGAAGCTTTCTTT. It translates to CASSYRQAPEAFF.

The gene calls are TRBV6-1 and TRBJ2-7; D possibly corresponds to TRBD1 (5 bases). V lost 3 bases and J lost 0, with 18 bases in between. Per the germline V gene, CDR1 is MNHNS and CDR2 is SASEGT. The CDR3 contains 17 residues. The CDR3 loop is CASSESDGAVGSYEQYF. As DNA, the CDR3 is TGTGCCAGCAGTGAGAGTGATGGGGCTGTAGGCTCCTACGAGCAGTACTTC.

The rearrangement links TRBV7-9 to TRBJ1-3; tentatively, D is TRBD1 (6 bases). The V end lost 4 bases, the J end lost 2 bases, and 12 bases lay between the germline ends. CDR1 and CDR2 (germline): SEHNR, FQNEAQ (reference sequence). The CDR3 contains 15 residues. The CDR3 sequence: CASSWGPLAGNTIYF. For the CDR3, the DNA is TGTGCCAGCAGCTGGGGGCCTCTGGCTGGAAACACCATATATTTT.

The CDR3 bases are TGCGCCAGCAGCCAAGAATGGGGGACTAGCGGGGGTACCGGGGAGCTGTTTTTT. Translating it yields CASSQEWGTSGGTGELFF. This chain links TRBV4-3 with TRBJ2-2; 14 bases agree with TRBD2. Unmatched junction bases numbered 5, after V lost 0 bases and J lost 5 bases. The CDR3 has 18 amino acids. Per the germline V gene, CDR1 is LGHNA and CDR2 is YSLEER.

CDR3 bases: TGTGCCACCAGCAGAGTTACATCCTACGAGCAGTACTTC. Its protein is CATSRVTSYEQYF. The V gene is TRBV15, the J gene TRBJ2-7, with D uncertain. This CDR3 comprises 13 residues. Trimming removed 1 base from V and 1 base from J, with 5 bases in between. Germline-derived CDR1 and CDR2 are LNHNV and YYDKDF (reference sequence).

This chain connects TRBV21-1 to TRBJ2-7; the D call TRBD1 from the table was never checked on the DNA. TRBV21-1 is a pseudogene segment. This CDR3 region has 17 residues. The CDR3 loop is CASSKAPSDRGACEQYF. In nucleotides, the CDR3 is TGTGCCAGCAGCAAAGCGCCCTCAGACAGGGGTGCCTGCGAGCAGTACTTC.

The chain joins TRBV15 to TRBJ2-1, with 7 positions matching TRBD2. The CDR3 extends over 14 amino acids. In germline, CDR1 is LNHNV, CDR2 YYDKDF (reference sequence). V lost 11 bases and J lost 2; bases outside the gene matches: 9. CDR3 sequence: CASLAGEAYNEQFF. CDR3 DNA sequence: TGTGCCTCTCTTGCGGGGGAGGCCTACAATGAGCAGTTCTTC.

This clone was seen a handful of times. This chain uses TRBV28 with TRBJ1-3; TRBD1 matches at 7 bases. Losses at the gene ends were 7 bases for V and 4 bases for J; bases not matched to a gene: 7. The germline CDR1 and CDR2 sequences are MDHEN and SYDVKM. The CDR3 is made up of 14 amino acids. In DNA form, the CDR3 reads TGTGCCAGCACTGGGGCAGGGGGAGGAAACACCATATATTTT. It yields the protein CASTGAGGGNTIYF.

The count of this clone is one. This chain joins TRBV2 and TRBJ1-2, with unresolved D. The CDR3 length is 14 residues. V shed 2 bases and J shed 4 bases, with 11 bases lying between them. The germline CDR1 and CDR2 sequences are SNHLY and FYNNEI. CDR3 amino acids: CASSELQDFYGYTF. Here the CDR3 DNA reads TGTGCCAGCAGTGAACTCCAGGACTTCTATGGCTACACCTTC.

The chain recombines TRBV10-3 with TRBJ1-3; D unclear. Germline V gene data show CDR1 as ENHRY and CDR2 as SYGVKD. This CDR3 has 15 amino acids. Trimming cost V 0 bases and J 0 bases, with 6 bases left between them. The CDR3 DNA reads as TGTGCCATCAGTGAGTCTCCGGTCTCTGGAAACACCATATATTTT. Its protein is CAISESPVSGNTIYF.

The chain carries TRBV7-9 and TRBJ1-5, with D perhaps matching TRBD1 (5 bases). V was cut by 5 bases and J by 7 bases, with 15 bases left in between. The CDR3 length is 14 residues. The V gene's germline CDR1 is SEHNR and CDR2 FQNEAQ (reference sequence). The CDR3 coding sequence is TGTGCCAGCAGCCCCAGGGAGGTGGGCCAGCCCCAGCATTTT. This translates into CASSPREVGQPQHF.